Described below is a single TCR beta chain sequence and its context. These data are taken from a study of blood T cell repertoires in COVID-19. Across the study: Specimens from acute and convalescent COVID-19 originated in the United States, Italy and Spain. T cells, B-cell-depleted T cells, or PBMCs supplied cDNA or gDNA.

Authors' methods: Amplification of reference gene primers was used by the study to estimate nucleated cell counts. This table comes from immunoSEQ multiplex PCR, and its TCRdb copy is limited to in-frame clones, with some not included. V and J calls and clone size are given by that table; D and trimming were obtained from the DNA. The sample gives about 55,000 clones, roughly 80% of which show up once; about 6.4% is in the top ten. The J segment lost 0 bases and the V segment lost 7 bases, leaving 8 bases of the junction unmatched. The CDR3 length is 17 residues. CDR1 is SNHLY and CDR2 is FYNNEI in the germline V gene.

The sequence came from a human donor in a cohort sampled during active or convalescent COVID-19. The sequenced material came from peripheral blood. The gene calls are TRBV2 and TRBJ2-1, with TRBD2 matching 11 bases. The CDR3 protein is CASKASGGLSSYNEQFF. The DNA of the CDR3 is TGTGCCAGCAAGGCTAGCGGGGGGCTGAGCTCCTACAATGAGCAGTTCTTC.